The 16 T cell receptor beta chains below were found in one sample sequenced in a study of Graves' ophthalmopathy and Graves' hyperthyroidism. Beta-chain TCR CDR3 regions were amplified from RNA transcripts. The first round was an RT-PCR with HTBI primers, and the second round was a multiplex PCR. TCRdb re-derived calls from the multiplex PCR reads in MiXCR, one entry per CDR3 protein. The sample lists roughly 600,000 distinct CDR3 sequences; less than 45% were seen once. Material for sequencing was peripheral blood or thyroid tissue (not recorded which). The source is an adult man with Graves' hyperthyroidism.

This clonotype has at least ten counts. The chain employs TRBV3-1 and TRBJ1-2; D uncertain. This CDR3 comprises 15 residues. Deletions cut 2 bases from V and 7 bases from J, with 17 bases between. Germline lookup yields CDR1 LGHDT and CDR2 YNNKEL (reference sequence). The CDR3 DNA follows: TGTGCCAGCAGCCAATCGGTCACCGTGGCCCTTGGCTACACCTTC. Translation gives CASSQSVTVALGYTF. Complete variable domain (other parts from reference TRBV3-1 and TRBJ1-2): DTAVSQTPKYLVTQMGNDKSIKCEQNLGHDTMYWYKQDSKKFLKIMFSYNNKELIINETVPNRFSPKSPDKAHLNLHINSLELGDSAVYFCASSQSVTVALGYTFGSGTRLTVV.

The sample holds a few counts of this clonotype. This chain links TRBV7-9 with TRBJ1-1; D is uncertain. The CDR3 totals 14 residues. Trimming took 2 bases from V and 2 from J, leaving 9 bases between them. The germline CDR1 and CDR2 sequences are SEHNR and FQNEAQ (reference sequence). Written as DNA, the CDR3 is TGTGCCAGCAGCTTATTTGGACCAAACACTGAAGCTTTCTTT. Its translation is CASSLFGPNTEAFF.

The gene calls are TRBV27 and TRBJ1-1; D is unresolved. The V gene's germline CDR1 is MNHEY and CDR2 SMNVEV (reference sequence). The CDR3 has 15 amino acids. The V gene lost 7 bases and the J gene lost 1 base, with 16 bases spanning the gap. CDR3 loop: CASNDPYSGNTEAFF. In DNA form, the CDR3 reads TGTGCCAGCAATGATCCTTACAGTGGGAACACTGAAGCTTTCTTT.

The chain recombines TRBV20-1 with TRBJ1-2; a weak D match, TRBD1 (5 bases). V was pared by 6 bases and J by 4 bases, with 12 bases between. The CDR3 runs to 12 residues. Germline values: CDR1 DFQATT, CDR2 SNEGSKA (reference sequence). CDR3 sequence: CSANRGGYGYTF. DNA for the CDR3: TGCAGTGCCAACCGCGGGGGCTATGGCTACACCTTC.

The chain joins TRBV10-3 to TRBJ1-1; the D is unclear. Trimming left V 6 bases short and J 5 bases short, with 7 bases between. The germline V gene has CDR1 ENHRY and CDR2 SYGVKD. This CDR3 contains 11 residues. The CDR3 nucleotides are TGTGCCATCAGCCAAAAAACTGAAGCTTTCTTT. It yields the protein CAISQKTEAFF.

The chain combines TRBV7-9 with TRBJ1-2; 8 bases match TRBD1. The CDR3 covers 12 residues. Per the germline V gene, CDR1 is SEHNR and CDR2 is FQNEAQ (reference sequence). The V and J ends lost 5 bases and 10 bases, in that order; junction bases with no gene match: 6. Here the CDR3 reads CASSPQTGAYTF. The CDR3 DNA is TGTGCCAGCAGCCCCCAGACAGGGGCCTACACCTTC.

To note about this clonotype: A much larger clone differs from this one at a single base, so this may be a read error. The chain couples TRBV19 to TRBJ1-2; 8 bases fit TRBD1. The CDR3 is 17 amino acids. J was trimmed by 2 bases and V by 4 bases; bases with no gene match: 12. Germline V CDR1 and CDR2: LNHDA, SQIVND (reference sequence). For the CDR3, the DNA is TGTGCCAGTAGTACGCTGGGACAGGACGATTTGAACTATGGCTACACCTTC. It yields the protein CASSTLGQDDLNYGYTF. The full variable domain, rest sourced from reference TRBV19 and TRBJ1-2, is DGGITQSPKYLFRKEGQNVTLSCEQNLNHDAMYWYRQDPGQGLRLIYYSQIVNDFQKGDIAEGYSVSREKKESFPLTVTSAQKNPTAFYLCASSTLGQDDLNYGYTFGSGTRLTVV.

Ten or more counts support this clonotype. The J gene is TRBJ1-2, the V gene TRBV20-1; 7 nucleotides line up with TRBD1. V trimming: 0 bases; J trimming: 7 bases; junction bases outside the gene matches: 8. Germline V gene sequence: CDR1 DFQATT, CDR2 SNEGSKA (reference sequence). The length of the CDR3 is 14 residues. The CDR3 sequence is CSARDDRVSFGYTF. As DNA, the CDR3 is TGCAGTGCTAGAGATGACAGGGTATCGTTTGGCTACACCTTC.

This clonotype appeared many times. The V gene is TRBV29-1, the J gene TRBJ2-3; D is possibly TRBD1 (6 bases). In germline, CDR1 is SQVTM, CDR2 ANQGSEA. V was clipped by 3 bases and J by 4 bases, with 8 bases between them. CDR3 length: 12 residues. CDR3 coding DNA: TGCAGCGTTGACAGGGGCGCAGATACGCAGTATTTT. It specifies CSVDRGADTQYF.

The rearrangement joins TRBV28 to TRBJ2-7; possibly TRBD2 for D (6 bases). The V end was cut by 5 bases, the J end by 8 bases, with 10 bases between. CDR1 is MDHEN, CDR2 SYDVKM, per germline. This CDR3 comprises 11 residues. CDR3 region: CASSRREKQYF. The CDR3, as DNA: TGTGCCAGCAGTAGGCGGGAAAAGCAGTACTTC.

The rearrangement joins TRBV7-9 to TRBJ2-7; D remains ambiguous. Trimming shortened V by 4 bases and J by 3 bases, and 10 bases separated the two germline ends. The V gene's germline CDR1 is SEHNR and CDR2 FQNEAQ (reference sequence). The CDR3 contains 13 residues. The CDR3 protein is CASSSAILYEQYF. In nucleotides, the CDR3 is TGTGCCAGCAGCTCGGCGATACTCTACGAGCAGTACTTC.

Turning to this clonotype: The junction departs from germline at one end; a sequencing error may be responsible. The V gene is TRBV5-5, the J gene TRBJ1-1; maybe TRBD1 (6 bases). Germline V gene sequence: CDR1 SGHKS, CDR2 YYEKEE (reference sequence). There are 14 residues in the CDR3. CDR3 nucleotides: TGTGCCAGCAGCTTGGAAGACAGGAACACTGAAGCTTCCTTT. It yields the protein CASSLEDRNTEASF.

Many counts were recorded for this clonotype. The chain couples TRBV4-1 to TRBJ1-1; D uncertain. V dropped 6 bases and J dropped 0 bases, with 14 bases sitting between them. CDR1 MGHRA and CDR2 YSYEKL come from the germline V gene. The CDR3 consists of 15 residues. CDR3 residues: CASRGRISMNTEAFF. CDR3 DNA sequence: TGCGCCAGCAGAGGCCGAATATCGATGAACACTGAAGCTTTCTTT.

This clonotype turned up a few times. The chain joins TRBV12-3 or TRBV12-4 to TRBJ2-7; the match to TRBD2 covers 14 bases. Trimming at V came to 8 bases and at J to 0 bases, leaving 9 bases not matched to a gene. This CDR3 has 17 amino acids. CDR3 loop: CASSSLGTSGSSYEQYF. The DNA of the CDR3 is TGTGCCAGCTCATCCCTCGGGACTAGCGGGAGCTCCTACGAGCAGTACTTC.

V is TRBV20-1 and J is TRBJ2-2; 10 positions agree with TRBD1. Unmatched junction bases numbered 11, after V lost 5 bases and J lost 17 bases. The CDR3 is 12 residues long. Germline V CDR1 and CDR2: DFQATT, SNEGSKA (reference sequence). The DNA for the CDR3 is TGCAGTGCTGGCACCGGGACAGGGGATCTATTTTTT. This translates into CSAGTGTGDLFF.

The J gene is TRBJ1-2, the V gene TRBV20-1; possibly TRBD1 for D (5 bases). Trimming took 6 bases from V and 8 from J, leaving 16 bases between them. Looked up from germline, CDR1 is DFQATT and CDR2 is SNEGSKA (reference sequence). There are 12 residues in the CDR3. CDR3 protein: CSAEAGAGGYTF. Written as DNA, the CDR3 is TGCAGTGCGGAGGCCGGGGCGGGCGGCTACACCTTC.